Following are 5 T cell receptor beta chains from one sample sequenced in a study of blood T cell repertoires in COVID-19. TCRdb's copy holds only in-frame clones and misses some; the assay was immunoSEQ multiplex PCR. The repertoire holds more than 90,000 clones, with about 85% as singletons. Sample: peripheral blood. The receptors were sampled from a woman in her 70s with active or convalescent COVID-19.

This chain connects TRBV3-1 (or the pseudogene TRBV3-2) to TRBJ1-1; the match to TRBD1 covers 7 bases. The germline V gene has CDR1 LGHDT and CDR2 YNNKEL (reference sequence). This CDR3 has 15 amino acids. J gave up 1 base and V 6 bases, and 8 bases lay outside the gene matches. The CDR3 reads CASRVMGQSNTEAFF. CDR3 in DNA: TGTGCCAGCAGAGTCATGGGACAGTCGAACACTGAAGCTTTCTTT.

The chain uses TRBV28 and TRBJ1-3; unclear D gene. This CDR3 spans 12 amino acids. Germline lookup yields CDR1 MDHEN and CDR2 SYDVKM. Trimming pared 7 bases from V and 0 bases from J, leaving 4 bases between. The CDR3 DNA sequence: TGTGCCAGCATTAGCTCTGGAAACACCATATATTTT. This translates into CASISSGNTIYF.

The J gene is TRBJ2-5, the V gene TRBV4-3; TRBD2 agrees at 8 bases. Per germline, CDR1 LGHNA and CDR2 YSLEER. J gave up 1 base and V 4 bases, and 5 bases lay outside the gene matches. This CDR3 has 15 residues. The CDR3 is CASSLGGGIQETQYF. The CDR3 DNA is TGCGCCAGCAGCCTGGGCGGGGGGATCCAAGAGACCCAGTACTTC.

This clone was recorded only once. The chain combines TRBV9 with TRBJ2-3; no definite D call. The V and J ends lost 1 base and 0 bases respectively, with 9 bases between them. The CDR3 loop spans 15 amino acids. CDR1 and CDR2 from the germline V gene are SGDLS and YYNGEE. The CDR3 region is CASSVWSRSTDTQYF. The CDR3 nucleotides read TGTGCCAGCAGCGTATGGTCGAGAAGCACAGATACGCAGTATTTT.

The chain couples TRBV11-2 to TRBJ2-1, with 14 nucleotides matching TRBD2. Per the germline V gene, CDR1 is SGHAT and CDR2 is FQNNGV. With 1 base clipped from V and 8 bases from J, the junction kept 4 bases outside the gene matches. The CDR3 consists of 16 residues. DNA of the CDR3: TGTGCCAGCAGCTTAGTTCGGACTAGCGGGGGGCATGAGCAGTTCTTC. It specifies CASSLVRTSGGHEQFF.